This T cell receptor beta chain was sequenced for a study of response to subunit inactivated influenza vaccine. The table lists this clonotype with a few counts. MiXCR was run by TCRdb on the RT-PCR reads, yielding one entry per CDR3 protein. The sample includes fewer than 750,000 distinct CDR3 sequences, around 13% seen only once; the top ten take around 10%. This sample comprised PBMCs from blood, obtained approximately 13 days after vaccination. The clonotype originates from a man over 45 who received an inactivated influenza vaccine.

CDR3 sequence: CASSPGVGLSSYQETQYF. The CDR3 DNA sequence: TGTGCCAGCTCACCGGGGGTGGGACTATCTTCGTACCAAGAGACCCAGTACTTC. This chain links TRBV18 with TRBJ2-5; 7 positions agree with TRBD2. Germline trimming cut 3 bases from V and 0 bases from J; bases unmatched to any gene: 13. Germline loops: CDR1 KGHSH, CDR2 LQKENI. There are 18 residues in the CDR3.